The sequence of this T cell receptor (beta chain) was determined in a study of cytomegalovirus exposure and HLA in healthy donors (dated by TCRdb to 2016 to 2017). Concerning the study at large: An earlier analysis of approximately 640 of the donors reported 250 to 300 Gb of sequence data and 117 million unique TCR beta sequences from roughly 200 million T cells. The genetic ancestry cluster associated with self-reported Caucasian donors included roughly four fifths of the approximately 410 genotyped donors. Donor age, sex, ethnicity and CMV serostatus were compiled together with the repertoire data. HLA typing covered class I and class II loci at four-digit resolution. Typing coverage differed by locus: A, B, C, DRB1 and DQB1 were typed in about 629-630 donors, DQA1 in about 500, DPA1 in some 600, and DPB1 in approximately 450. Genome-wide SNP genotypes for about 60% of the 666 donors were used in a later genetic analysis, which treated that subset as a discovery cohort. To decide whether each TCR beta V gene segment behaved as functional or pseudogenic, an earlier analysis of approximately 600 of the donors relied on high-throughput TCR beta sequencing. Rather than using new phenotypic data, the later analysis identified candidate immune exposures from TCR beta sequences and from how often those sequences occurred across donors. To study patterns of TCR occurrence, a later analysis re-analyzed previously published TCR beta repertoires from 666 donors and added high-resolution HLA genotyping. All discovery cohort repertoires had been generated using a single sequencing platform. Among some 400 genotyped donors of the cohort, an average of around 250,000 unique TCR beta nucleotide sequences was sequenced per donor, of which about 20% were non-productive. Along with the approximately 620-subject first cohort, a separate validation cohort of over a hundred different subjects was used. An early release that covered roughly 600 HLA-typed donors contained approximately 290 gigabases of sequencing data and 80 million or so unique TCR sequences. Roughly five DR-DQ haplotypes were handled as single units for association and clustering because linkage in the cohort was strong. The T cell repertoires of about 700 subjects were profiled by immunosequencing and related to cytomegalovirus serostatus. The study aimed to test whether cataloging public T cell receptors could reveal signatures of past pathogen exposure. To predict cytomegalovirus infection status, the study brought together high-throughput TCR immunosequencing, statistical association of individual TCRs with disease status, and machine learning.

The cohort comprised fewer than 700 healthy bone marrow donors. All cohort members were sampled while nominally healthy, although unrecorded immune exposures were likely present. The donor was CMV seronegative and was included in the group of 352 seronegative cohort members. A peripheral blood sample was provided by each donor, and peripheral blood mononuclear cells were used for TCR beta sequencing. The Qiagen DNeasy Blood Extraction Kit was used to extract genomic DNA from the blood cell samples. Results and caveats for the whole study, not just this receptor: When HLA alleles, especially DR and DQ, strongly co-occurred, TCR associations were difficult to assign to individual alleles. Compared with equally common non-associated chains, HLA-associated TCR beta chains in a later analysis were more clonally expanded and had lower generation probabilities. Linkage disequilibrium might explain the correlated functional status among segregating V segments, but an unknown experimental factor could not be excluded. A later genetic analysis associated a missense DCLRE1C variant with V-gene and J-gene trimming of TCR beta chains, and an independent cohort replicated the association. HLA typing was unavailable for some donors at each locus, so association tests used only the typed subset. A cluster of highly shared sequence variants was judged likely to represent a technical artifact of the sequencing pipeline. Some IMGT-functional V segments, including TRBV6-2 and TRBV6-3, could not be told apart with the 87-base-pair reads, so those segments were excluded. In this cohort, only TCR beta chains were sequenced, and detectable features were limited by the absence of alpha or paired-chain data. The authors suggested that the approach could potentially be generalized to other disease states and immunological phenotypes. In a later analysis, most CMV-associated TCR beta chains were found to appear HLA-restricted, with HLA associations seemingly driven largely by CMV exposure. A later genetic analysis reported fewer N-insertions in productive TCRs among donors in an Asian-associated ancestry cluster than the roughly 720-donor mean. Sequencing depth was assumed to be roughly uniform across donors in the presence/absence analyses, though that assumption may not hold. Most TCR sequences were observed very rarely across donors, whereas some public TCRs were present in many individuals. Over 15 rarely observed V segments, including chromosome 9 orphons, were excluded from the earlier analysis of several hundred of the donors because counts were too low. For the cohort, immune exposure information was limited to CMV serostatus. In a later analysis, the rate of TCR association differed among HLA loci, with DRB1 alleles having the most associated TCRs and HLA-C alleles having the fewest. The study gave a list of under 200 TCR beta chains associated with cytomegalovirus. Specific HLA alleles were associated with 18,000 or so TCR beta sequences at a false discovery rate of 0.05 in a later analysis. In vitro tests confirmed that a few of the cytomegalovirus-associated TCR beta chains recognize cytomegalovirus antigens. An earlier analysis of approximately 570 of the donors showed that most TCR beta V segments appeared in productive rearrangements either about 87% or about 30% of the time, which broadly matched IMGT annotations. A further reported finding was that TCR beta sequences accurately predicted the HLA-A and HLA-B alleles for most subjects in the first cohort. The classifier was reported to diagnose cytomegalovirus status with high specificity and sensitivity in both the original and validation cohorts. According to a later analysis, parvovirus B19, influenza, CMV and Epstein-Barr virus appeared linked to several top co-occurrence clusters.

As to this clone: Its recognized antigen is unknown. Base qualities are not recorded, but no much larger clone differs from it by a single base.

The protocol used for the library was the immunoSEQ multiplex PCR assay. A mixture of 60 forward primers for TCR Vbeta segments and 13 reverse primers for TCR Jbeta segments was used in the multiplex PCR. The CDR3 region of rearranged TCR beta genes was amplified from genomic DNA with a multiplex PCR assay. The amplified TCR beta libraries were sequenced on the Illumina HiSeq System as 87-base-pair reads. The authors processed their data as follows. A later analysis tallied roughly 76 million unique TCR beta chains across the 600 to 700 repertoires, and about 10 million of those chains were shared by two or more donors. Raw reads were error-corrected and collapsed into unique sequences with a nearest-neighbor algorithm that merged closely related sequences to remove PCR and sequencing errors. Alignment of CDR3 sequences to IMGT reference sequences was used to assign V, D and J gene segments. For a sequence to be retained, a match of at least six nucleotides was required to both a V gene segment and a J gene segment. Rearrangements were called productive when the CDR3 lacked stop codons and stayed in frame with V and J; all others were non-productive. Following IMGT convention, CDR3 was defined as the stretch from the second conserved V-encoded cysteine up to the conserved J-encoded phenylalanine. The earlier analysis of 550 to 650 of the donors excluded any sequence lacking an unambiguous match to a single V gene segment. An earlier analysis of 587 of the donors called V segments functional above 56.7% productive rearrangements and segregating when the between-donor standard deviation exceeded 5%. A statistical classification framework was built to diagnose cytomegalovirus status from the catalog of TCR beta chain sequences. A later analysis assigned V and J genes by comparing TCR nucleotide sequences with IMGT/GENE-DB human TR gene sequences. A later analysis assigned CDR3 sequences and most-parsimonious VDJ recombination scenarios with the TCRdist pipeline. A later analysis defined each TCR beta chain by its CDR3 amino acid sequence plus V-gene family, and excluded reads lacking a unique V-gene family. To address suspected cross-contamination and a sequencing artifact, a later analysis removed a few hundred highly shared, low-generation-probability nucleotide sequences. For each public chain, a later analysis derived a clonal expansion index from normalized ranks of inferred template counts within each repertoire. A later analysis computed generation probabilities with a VDJ recombination model fitted to out-of-frame rearrangements, and checked the results against IGoR. A later analysis scored TCR-TCR, TCR-HLA and TCR-CMV co-occurrence with hypergeometric tests, applying a repertoire-size bias correction to TCR pairs. In a later analysis, false discovery rates were estimated by permuting HLA or CMV assignments 20 times. A later analysis grouped co-occurring TCRs with DBSCAN, adding TCRdist sequence similarity when clustering within HLA-allele-positive subsets. For co-occurrence clustering, repertoires with fewer than 30,000 or more than 120,000 public chains were excluded, along with a handful of repertoires with anomalous nucleotide sharing. This is the immuneACCESS table as TCRdb keeps it, with only in-frame sequences that have V and J called. A part of the clones is gone; compared with another copy, unresolved V genes explain less than half, and the rest is unexplained. That table supplies the V and J calls and clone size; D and trimming were determined from the DNA. For this sample the table gives some 130,000 clones, of which 75% to 85% were detected only once. The ten biggest clones cover under 3% of the sample.

Including the terminal cysteine and phenylalanine, the CDR3 comprises 13 residues. CDR3 DNA is the only sequence kept; it has 39 bases, read in frame from the first base. V loses 8 bases of germline sequence and J loses 8 bases, and the interval between the two ends is 18 bases. The germline V gene (reference sequence) specifies LNHDA as CDR1 and SQIVND as CDR2. Sequencing used PBMCs. This chain is built from TRBV19 and TRBJ1-2; the best D guess is TRBD1, with 5 bases matching. This sequence was found in a man younger than 45 in good health and CMV-seronegative. The DNA is as follows: TGTGCCAGTCGATTCGCCAGGGCTGGGGGCTACACCTTC. Translated, it reads CASRFARAGGYTF.